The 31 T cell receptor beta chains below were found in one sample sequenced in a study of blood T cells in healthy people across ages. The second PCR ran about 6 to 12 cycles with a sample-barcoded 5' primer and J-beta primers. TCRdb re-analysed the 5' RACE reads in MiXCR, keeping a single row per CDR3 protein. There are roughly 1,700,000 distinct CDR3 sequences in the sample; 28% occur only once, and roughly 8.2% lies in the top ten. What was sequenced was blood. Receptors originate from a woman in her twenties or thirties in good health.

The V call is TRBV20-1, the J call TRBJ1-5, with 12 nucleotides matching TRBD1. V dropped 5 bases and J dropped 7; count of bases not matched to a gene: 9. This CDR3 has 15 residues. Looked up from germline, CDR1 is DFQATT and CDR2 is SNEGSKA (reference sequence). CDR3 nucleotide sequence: TGCAGTGCTTCCCCCGGGACAGGGGGCTCGCAGCCCCAGCATTTT. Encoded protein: CSASPGTGGSQPQHF.

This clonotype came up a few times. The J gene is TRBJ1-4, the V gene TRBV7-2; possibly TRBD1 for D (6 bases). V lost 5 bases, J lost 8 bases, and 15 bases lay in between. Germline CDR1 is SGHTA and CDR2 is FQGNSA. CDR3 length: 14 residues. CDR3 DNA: TGTGCCAGCAGCGCCGGACAGCAGAGAGAAAAACTGTTTTTT. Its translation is CASSAGQQREKLFF.

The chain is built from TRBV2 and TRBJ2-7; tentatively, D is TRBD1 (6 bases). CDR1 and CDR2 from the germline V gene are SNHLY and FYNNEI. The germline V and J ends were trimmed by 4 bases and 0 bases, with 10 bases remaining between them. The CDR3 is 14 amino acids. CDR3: CASSARDNSYEQYF. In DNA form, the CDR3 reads TGTGCCAGCAGTGCTCGGGACAACTCCTACGAGCAGTACTTC.

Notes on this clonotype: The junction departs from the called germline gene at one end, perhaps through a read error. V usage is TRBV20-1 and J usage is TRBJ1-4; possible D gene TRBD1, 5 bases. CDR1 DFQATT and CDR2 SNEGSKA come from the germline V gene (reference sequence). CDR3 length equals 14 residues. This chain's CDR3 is CSARDRGYNEKRFF. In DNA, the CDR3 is TGCAGTGCTAGAGATCGGGGGTATAATGAAAAACGGTTTTTT.

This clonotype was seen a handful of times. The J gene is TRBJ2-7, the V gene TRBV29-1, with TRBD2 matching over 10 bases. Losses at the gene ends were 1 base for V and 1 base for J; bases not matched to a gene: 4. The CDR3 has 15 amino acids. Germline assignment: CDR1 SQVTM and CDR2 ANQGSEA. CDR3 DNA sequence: TGCAGCGTTGAAGGTGAGCGGGAGGGATCCTACGAGCAGTACTTC. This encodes CSVEGEREGSYEQYF.

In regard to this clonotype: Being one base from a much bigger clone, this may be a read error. Here the CDR3 reads CASSQDRGDSPARSCGYTF. The DNA of the CDR3 is TGCGCCAGCAGCCAAGATCGGGGGGACAGCCCCGCGAGATCCTGTGGCTACACCTTC. The rearrangement links TRBV4-1 to TRBJ1-2; 7 nucleotides match TRBD1. CDR1 and CDR2 from the germline V gene are MGHRA and YSYEKL. The CDR3 is 19 residues long. V lost 0 bases to trimming and J lost 7 bases; unmatched junction nucleotides: 20.

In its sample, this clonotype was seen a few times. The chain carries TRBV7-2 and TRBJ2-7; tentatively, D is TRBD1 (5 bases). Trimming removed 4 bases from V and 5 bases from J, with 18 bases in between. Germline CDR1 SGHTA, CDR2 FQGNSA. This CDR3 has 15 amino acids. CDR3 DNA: TGTGCCAGCAGCTCGAGGTCATTTGGGGCCGACGAGCAGTACTTC. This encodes CASSSRSFGADEQYF.

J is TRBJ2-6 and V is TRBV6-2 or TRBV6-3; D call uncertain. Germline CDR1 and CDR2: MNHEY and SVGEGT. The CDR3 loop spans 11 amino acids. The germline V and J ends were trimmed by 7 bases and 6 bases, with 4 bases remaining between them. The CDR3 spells CASKEANVLTF. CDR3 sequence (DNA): TGTGCCAGCAAGGAGGCCAACGTCCTGACTTTC.

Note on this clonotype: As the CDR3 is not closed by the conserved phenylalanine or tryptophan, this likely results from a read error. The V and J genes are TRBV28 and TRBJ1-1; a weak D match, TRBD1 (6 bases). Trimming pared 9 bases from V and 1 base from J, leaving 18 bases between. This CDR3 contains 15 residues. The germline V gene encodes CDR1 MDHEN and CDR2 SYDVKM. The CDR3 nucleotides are TGTGCCAGTCACCCTATCCTGACAGGGAACACTGAAGCTTTCCTT. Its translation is CASHPILTGNTEAFL.

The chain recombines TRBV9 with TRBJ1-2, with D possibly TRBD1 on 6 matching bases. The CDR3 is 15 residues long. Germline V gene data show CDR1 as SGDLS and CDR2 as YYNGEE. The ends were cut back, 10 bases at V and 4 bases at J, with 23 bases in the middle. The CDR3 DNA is TGTGCCGGCAACGCAGACAGGAGCTCAACCTATGGCTACACCTTC. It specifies CAGNADRSSTYGYTF. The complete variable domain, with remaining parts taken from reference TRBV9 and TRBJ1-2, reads DSGVTQTPKHLITATGQRVTLRCSPRSGDLSVYWYQQSLDQGLQFLIQYYNGEERAKGNILERFSAQQFPDLHSELNLSSLELGDSALYFCAGNADRSSTYGYTFGSGTRLTVV.

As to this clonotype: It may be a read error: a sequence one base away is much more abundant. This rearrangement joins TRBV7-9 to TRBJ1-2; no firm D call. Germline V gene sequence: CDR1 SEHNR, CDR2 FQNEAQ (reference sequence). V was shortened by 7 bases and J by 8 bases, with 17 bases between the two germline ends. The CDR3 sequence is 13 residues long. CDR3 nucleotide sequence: TGTGCCAGCAATCACAAGGAGGGAAGCGGCTACACCTTC. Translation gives CASNHKEGSGYTF.

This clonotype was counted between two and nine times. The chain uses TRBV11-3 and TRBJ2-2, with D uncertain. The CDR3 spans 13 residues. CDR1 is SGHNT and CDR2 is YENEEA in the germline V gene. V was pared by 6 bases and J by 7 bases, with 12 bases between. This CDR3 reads CASRRTAGGELFF. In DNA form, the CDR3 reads TGTGCCAGCAGACGTACGGCTGGCGGGGAGCTGTTTTTT.

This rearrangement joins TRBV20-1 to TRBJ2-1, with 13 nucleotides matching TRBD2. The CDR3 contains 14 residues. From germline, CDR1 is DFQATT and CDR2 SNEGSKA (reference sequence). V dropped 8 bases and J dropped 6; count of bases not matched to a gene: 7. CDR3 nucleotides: TGCAGTACAATTCGGACTAGCGGGAGCAATGAGCAGTTCTTC. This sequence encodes CSTIRTSGSNEQFF.

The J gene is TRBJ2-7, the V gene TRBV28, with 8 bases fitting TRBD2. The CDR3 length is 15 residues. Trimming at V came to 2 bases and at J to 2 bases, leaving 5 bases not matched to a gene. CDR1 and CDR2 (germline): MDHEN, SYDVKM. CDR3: CASSLRGGLTYEQYF. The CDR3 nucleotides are TGTGCCAGCAGTTTACGGGGGGGGCTAACCTACGAGCAGTACTTC.

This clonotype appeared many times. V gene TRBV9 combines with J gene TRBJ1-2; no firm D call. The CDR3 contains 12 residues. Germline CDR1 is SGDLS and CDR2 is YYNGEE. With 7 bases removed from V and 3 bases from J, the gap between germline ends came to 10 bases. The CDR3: CASSRMDYGYTF. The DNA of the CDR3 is TGTGCCAGCTCCCGGATGGACTATGGCTACACCTTC.

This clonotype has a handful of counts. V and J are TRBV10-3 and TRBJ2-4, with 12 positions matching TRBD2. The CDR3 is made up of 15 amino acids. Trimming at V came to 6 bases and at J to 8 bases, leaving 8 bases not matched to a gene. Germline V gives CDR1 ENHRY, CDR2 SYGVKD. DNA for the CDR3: TGTGCCATCAGCTCTAGCGGGGGGGCCACCGACATTCAGTACTTC. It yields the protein CAISSSGGATDIQYF.

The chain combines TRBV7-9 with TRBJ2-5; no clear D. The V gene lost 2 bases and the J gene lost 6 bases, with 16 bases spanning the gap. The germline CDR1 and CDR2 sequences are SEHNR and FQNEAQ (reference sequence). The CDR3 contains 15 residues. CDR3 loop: CASSLLAAGLQTQYF. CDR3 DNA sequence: TGTGCCAGCAGCTTACTCGCGGCCGGGCTCCAGACCCAGTACTTC. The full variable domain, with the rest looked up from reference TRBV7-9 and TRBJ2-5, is DTGVSQNPRHKITKRGQNVTFRCDPISEHNRLYWYRQTLGQGPEFLTYFQNEAQLEKSRLLSDRFSAERPKGSFSTLEIQRTEQGDSAMYLCASSLLAAGLQTQYFGPGTRLLVL.

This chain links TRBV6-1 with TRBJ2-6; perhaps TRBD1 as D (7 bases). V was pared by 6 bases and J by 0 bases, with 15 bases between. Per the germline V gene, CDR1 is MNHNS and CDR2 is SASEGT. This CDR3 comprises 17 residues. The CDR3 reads CASSPGGLTSGANVLTF. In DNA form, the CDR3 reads TGTGCCAGCAGCCCAGGGGGGCTTACCTCTGGGGCCAACGTCCTGACTTTC.

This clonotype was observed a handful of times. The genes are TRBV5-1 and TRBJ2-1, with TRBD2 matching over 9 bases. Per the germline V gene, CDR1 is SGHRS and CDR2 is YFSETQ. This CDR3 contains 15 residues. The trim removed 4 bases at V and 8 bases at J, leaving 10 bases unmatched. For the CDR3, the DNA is TGCGCCAGCAGCGGGCTAGCGGGGCTTGGGGATGAGCAGTTCTTC. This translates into CASSGLAGLGDEQFF.

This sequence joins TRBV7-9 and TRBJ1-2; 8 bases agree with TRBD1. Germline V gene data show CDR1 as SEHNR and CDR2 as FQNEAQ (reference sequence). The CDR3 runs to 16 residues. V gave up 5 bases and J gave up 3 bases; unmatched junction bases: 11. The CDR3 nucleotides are TGTGCCAGCAGCCCCGCGTATCAGGACAGGGACTATGGCTACACCTTC. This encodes CASSPAYQDRDYGYTF.

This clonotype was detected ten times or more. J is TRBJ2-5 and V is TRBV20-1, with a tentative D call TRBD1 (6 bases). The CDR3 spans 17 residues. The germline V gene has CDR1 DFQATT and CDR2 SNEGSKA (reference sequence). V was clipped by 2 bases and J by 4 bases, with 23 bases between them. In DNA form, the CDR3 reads TGCAGTGCTAGATCCCCCGTTTTTTCCGGCAGGGGAGAGACCCAGTACTTC. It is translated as CSARSPVFSGRGETQYF.

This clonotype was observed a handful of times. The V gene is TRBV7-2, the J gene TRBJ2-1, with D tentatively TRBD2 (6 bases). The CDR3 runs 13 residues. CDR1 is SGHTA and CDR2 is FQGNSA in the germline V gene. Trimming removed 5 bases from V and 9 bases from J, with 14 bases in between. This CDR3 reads CASSPGLTSEQFF. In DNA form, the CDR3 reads TGTGCCAGCAGCCCCGGACTAACCTCTGAGCAGTTCTTC.

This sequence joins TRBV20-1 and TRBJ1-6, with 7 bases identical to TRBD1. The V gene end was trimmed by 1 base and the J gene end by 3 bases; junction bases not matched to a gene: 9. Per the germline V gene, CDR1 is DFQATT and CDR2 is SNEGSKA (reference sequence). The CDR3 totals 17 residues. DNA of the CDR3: TGCAGTGCTAGAGGCATCGGACAGGACGACTATAATTCACCCCTCCACTTT. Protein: CSARGIGQDDYNSPLHF.

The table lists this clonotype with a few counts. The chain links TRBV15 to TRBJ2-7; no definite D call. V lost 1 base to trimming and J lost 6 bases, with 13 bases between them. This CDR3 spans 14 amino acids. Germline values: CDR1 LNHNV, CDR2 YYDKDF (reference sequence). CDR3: CATSRGSTNSEQYF. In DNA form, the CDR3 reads TGTGCCACCAGCAGAGGCTCCACTAATTCCGAGCAGTACTTC.

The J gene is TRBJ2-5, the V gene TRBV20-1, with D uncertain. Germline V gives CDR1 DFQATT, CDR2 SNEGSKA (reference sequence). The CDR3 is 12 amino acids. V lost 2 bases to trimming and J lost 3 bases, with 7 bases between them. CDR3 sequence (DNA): TGCAGTGCTAGAAGGCAGGAAGAGACCCAGTACTTC. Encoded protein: CSARRQEETQYF.

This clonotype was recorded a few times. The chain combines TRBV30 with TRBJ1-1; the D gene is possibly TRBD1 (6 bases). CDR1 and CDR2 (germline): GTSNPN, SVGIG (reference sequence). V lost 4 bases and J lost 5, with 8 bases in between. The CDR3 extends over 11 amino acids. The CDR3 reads CAWTGVTEAFF. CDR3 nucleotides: TGTGCCTGGACAGGGGTAACTGAAGCTTTCTTT.

The CDR3 sequence: CATSRDGMAASGSNEQFF. In nucleotides, the CDR3 is TGTGCCACCAGCAGAGACGGTATGGCGGCTAGCGGGAGTAATGAGCAGTTCTTC. This chain uses TRBV15 with TRBJ2-1, with 10 bases matching TRBD2. The CDR3 spans 18 residues. V trimming: 0 bases; J trimming: 7 bases; junction bases outside the gene matches: 12. Germline assignment: CDR1 LNHNV and CDR2 YYDKDF (reference sequence).

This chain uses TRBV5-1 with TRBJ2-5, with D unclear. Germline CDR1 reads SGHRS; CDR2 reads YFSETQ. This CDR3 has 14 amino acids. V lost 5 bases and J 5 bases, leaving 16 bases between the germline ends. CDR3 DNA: TGCGCCAGCAGTTCCAGCCCTTTTGGGGAGACCCAGTACTTC. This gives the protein CASSSSPFGETQYF.

CDR3 in DNA: TGTGCCAGCAGCCAAGTCCGGGGCAGGGAAGCTTTCTTT. Translation: CASSQVRGREAFF. V gene TRBV14 combines with J gene TRBJ1-1, with D perhaps TRBD1 (5 bases). The ends were cut back, 1 base at V and 8 bases at J, with 11 bases in the middle. This CDR3 has 13 residues. Germline CDR1 SGHDN, CDR2 FVKESK.

The CDR3 sequence is CSANLARPYEQYF. The CDR3 DNA is TGCAGTGCTAACCTAGCGAGACCATACGAGCAGTACTTC. The chain carries TRBV20-1 and TRBJ2-7, with D possibly TRBD2 on 6 matching bases. This CDR3 has 13 amino acids. V was trimmed by 4 bases and J by 4 bases, leaving 14 bases between them. Per the germline V gene, CDR1 is DFQATT and CDR2 is SNEGSKA (reference sequence).

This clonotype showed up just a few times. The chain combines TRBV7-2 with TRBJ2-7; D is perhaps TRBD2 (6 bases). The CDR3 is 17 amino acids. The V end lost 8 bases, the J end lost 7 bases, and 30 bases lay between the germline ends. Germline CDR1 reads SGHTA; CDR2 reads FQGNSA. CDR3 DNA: TGTGCCAGCGGAGGGCCTAGAGGACTTCCCTCCTACAATGAGCAGTACTTC. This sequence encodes CASGGPRGLPSYNEQYF. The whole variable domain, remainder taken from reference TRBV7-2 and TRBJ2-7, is GAGVSQSPSNKVTEKGKDVELRCDPISGHTALYWYRQSLGQGLEFLIYFQGNSAPDKSGLPSDRFSAERTGGSVSTLTIQRTQQEDSAVYLCASGGPRGLPSYNEQYFGPGTRLTVT.